The sample holds a few counts of the clone carrying this TCR beta chain. Its antigen is unidentified. The sample originates from a study of post-analysis software for immune sequencing data. Study details: Relapsing-remitting, secondary progressive and progressive-relapsing forms made up the multiple sclerosis disease courses.

Built from TCR beta cDNA, the libraries had unique molecular identifiers in them. MiXCR, run by TCRdb on the PCR reads, gives a single entry per CDR3 protein. The top ten clones hold about 1.6% of a sample with roughly 180,000 distinct CDR3 sequences, approximately 30% of them seen once. The V gene lost 7 bases and the J gene lost 8 bases, with 14 bases spanning the gap. This CDR3 comprises 13 residues. Per germline, CDR1 KGHDR and CDR2 SFDVKD. General observations from the study: Same-batch samples co-clustered strongly by F measure. Among multiple sclerosis patients, normalized Chao1 diversity was significantly below that of controls. TRBV5-6, TRBV5-1 and TRBV20-1 belonged to a set of about 5 TRBV segments that were more frequent in patients than controls.

The chain couples TRBV24-1 to TRBJ2-1; D ambiguous. This receptor was taken from a girl between 5 and 17 years old with multiple sclerosis. Input material: blood. CDR3 DNA: TGTGCCACCAGGGATCGATATAGATATGAGCAGTTCTTC. It is translated as CATRDRYRYEQFF.